The table lists the clone carrying this TCR beta chain with many counts. Antigen unknown. The entry originates in a study of T cells after yellow fever vaccination. The wider study: The SMART-Seq v4 Ultra Low Input method served to prepare the low-cell-number fractions. Study-level points and caveats: Overlap between CD4 and CD8 compartments was detected for a small share of clonotypes. The secondary response peaked faster, at day 5 versus 15, but was weaker.

The ends were cut back, 4 bases at V and 5 bases at J, with 8 bases in the middle. The CDR3 spans 12 residues. 5'RACE template switching added a universal primer site and UMIs to TCR cDNA. Each CDR3 protein is one row after TCRdb ran MiXCR on the 5' RACE reads. The sample carries about 400,000 distinct CDR3 sequences, 6.2% recorded once. Specimen: PBMCs, collected 5 days after the yellow fever booster vaccination. The rearrangement links TRBV12-3 or TRBV12-4 to TRBJ1-2; D remains unclear. The receptor was derived from a man aged 30 to 45 who received the YFV17D yellow fever vaccine. In DNA form, the CDR3 reads TGTGCCAGCAGTTCTTTGGGGTATGGCTACACCTTC. Protein: CASSSLGYGYTF.